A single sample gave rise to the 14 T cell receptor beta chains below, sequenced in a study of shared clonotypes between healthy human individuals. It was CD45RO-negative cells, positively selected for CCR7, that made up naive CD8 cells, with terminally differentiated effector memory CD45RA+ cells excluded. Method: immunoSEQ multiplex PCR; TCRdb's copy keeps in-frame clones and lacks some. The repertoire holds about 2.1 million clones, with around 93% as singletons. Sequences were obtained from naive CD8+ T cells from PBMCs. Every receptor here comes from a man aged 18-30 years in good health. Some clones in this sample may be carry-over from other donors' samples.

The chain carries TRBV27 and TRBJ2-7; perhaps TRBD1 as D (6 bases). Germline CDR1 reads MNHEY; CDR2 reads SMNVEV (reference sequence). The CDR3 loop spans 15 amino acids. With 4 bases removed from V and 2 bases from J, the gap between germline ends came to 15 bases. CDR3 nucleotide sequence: TGTGCCAGCAGTTATAAACAGGGAAGGGCCTACGAGCAGTACTTC. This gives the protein CASSYKQGRAYEQYF.

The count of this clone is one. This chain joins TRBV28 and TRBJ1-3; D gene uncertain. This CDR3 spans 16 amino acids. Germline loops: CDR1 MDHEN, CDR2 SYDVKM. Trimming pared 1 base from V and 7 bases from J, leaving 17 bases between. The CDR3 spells CASSLSNRHLWNTIYF. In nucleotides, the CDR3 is TGTGCCAGCAGTTTATCAAACCGACACCTTTGGAACACCATATATTTT.

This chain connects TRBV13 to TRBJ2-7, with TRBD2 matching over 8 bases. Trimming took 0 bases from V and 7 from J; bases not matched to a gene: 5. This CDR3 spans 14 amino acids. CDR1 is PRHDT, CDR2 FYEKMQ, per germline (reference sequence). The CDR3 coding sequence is TGTGCCAGCAGCTTAGGCGGGAGGGTGAGGGAGCAGTACTTC. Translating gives CASSLGGRVREQYF.

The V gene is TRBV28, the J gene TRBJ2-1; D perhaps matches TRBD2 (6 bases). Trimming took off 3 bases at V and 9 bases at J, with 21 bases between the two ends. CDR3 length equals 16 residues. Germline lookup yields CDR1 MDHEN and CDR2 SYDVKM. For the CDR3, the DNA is TGTGCCAGCAGTTTGGGGCGGGCGGCGGGATTATTTGAGCAGTTCTTC. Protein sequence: CASSLGRAAGLFEQFF.

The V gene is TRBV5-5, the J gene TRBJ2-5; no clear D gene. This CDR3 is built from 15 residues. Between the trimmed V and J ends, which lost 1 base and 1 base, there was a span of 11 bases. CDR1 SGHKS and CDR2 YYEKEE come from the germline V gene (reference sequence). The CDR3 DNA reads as TGTGCCAGCAGCTTGAGTTCTGATCTCCAAGAGACCCAGTACTTC. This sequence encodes CASSLSSDLQETQYF.

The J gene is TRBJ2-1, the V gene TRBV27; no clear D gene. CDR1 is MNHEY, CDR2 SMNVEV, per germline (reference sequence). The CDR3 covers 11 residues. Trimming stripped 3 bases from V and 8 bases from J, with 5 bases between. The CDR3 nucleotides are TGTGCCAGCAGTTTCTTCGATGAGCAGTTCTTC. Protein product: CASSFFDEQFF.

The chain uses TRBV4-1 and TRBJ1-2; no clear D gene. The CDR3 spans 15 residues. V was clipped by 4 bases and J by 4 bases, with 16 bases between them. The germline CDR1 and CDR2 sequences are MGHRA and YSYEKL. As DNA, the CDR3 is TGCGCCAGCAGCCCCGATCCGTCGCTGGGCTATGGCTACACCTTC. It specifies CASSPDPSLGYGYTF.

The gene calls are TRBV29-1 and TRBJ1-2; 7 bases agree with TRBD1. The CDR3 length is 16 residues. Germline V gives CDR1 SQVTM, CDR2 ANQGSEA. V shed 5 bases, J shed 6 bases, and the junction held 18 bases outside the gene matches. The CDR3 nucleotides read TGCAGCGTTCTCCCTAGGCTACAGGGGATGAGCCATGGCTACACCTTC. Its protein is CSVLPRLQGMSHGYTF. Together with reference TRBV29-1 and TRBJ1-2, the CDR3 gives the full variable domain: SAVISQKPSRDICQRGTSLTIQCQVDSQVTMMFWYRQQPGQSLTLIATANQGSEATYESGFVIDKFPISRPNLTFSTLTVSNMSPEDSSIYLCSVLPRLQGMSHGYTFGSGTRLTVV.

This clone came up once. CDR3 DNA sequence: TGTGCCAGCAGTTACGAACAGGGTTGGGGTTCACCCCTCCACTTT. Amino acids: CASSYEQGWGSPLHF. The chain uses TRBV6-5 and TRBJ1-6; weak D call: TRBD1 (6 bases). V was pared by 2 bases and J by 9 bases, with 14 bases between. Germline V CDR1 and CDR2: MNHEY, SVGAGI. This CDR3 is 15 amino acids long.

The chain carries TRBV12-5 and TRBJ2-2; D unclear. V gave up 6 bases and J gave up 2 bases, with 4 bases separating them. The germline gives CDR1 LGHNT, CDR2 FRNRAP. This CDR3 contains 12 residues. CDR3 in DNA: TGTGCTAGTGGCTTAAACACCGGGGAGCTGTTTTTT. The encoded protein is CASGLNTGELFF.

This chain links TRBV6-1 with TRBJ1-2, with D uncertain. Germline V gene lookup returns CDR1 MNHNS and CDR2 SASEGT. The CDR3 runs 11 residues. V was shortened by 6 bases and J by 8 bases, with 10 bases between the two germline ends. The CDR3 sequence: CASRLGGGYTF. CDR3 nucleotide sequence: TGTGCCAGCAGACTCGGAGGGGGCTACACCTTC.

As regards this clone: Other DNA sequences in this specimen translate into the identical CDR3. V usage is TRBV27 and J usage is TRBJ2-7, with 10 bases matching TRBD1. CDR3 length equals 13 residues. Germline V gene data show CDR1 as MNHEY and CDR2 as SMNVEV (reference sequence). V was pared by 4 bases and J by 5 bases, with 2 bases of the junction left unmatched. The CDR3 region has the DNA TGTGCCAGCAGTTGGACAGGGGGACACGAGCAGTACTTC. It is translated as CASSWTGGHEQYF.

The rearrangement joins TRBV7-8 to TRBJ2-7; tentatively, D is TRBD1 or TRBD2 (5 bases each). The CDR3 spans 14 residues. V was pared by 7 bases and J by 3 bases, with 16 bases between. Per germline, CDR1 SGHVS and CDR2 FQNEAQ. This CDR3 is CASTGDPSVYEQYF. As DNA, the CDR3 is TGTGCCAGCACCGGGGACCCCTCGGTCTACGAGCAGTACTTC.

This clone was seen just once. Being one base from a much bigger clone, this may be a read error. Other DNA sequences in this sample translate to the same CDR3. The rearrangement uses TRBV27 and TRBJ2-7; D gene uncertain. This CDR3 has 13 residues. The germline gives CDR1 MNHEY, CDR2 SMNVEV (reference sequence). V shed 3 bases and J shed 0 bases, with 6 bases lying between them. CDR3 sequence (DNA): TGTGCCAGCAGTTTCGCCAGCTCCTACGAGCAGTACTTC. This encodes CASSFASSYEQYF.